The rows below give T cell receptor beta chains drawn from one sample of a study of T cell responses to AZD1222 COVID-19 vaccine. Measured with immunoSEQ multiplex PCR; TCRdb has only the in-frame clones, and not every one. The sample comprises 80,000 to 100,000 clones, roughly 90% of which are singletons, and 10% to 15% rests with the top ten. The material was peripheral blood, obtained on day 0 of AZD1222 vaccination. These receptors came from an adult in good health. Both conserved end residues are part of each CDR3. A D gene is named only where the DNA matches it firmly. The size entry is marked missing in some rows and otherwise reads once, few, many or a size class.

d_call	clone_size	v_call	j_call	cdr3_aa	cdr3_nt
-	-	TRBV30	TRBJ1-2	CACSLGGGGYGYTF	TGTGCCTGCTCCCTAGGGGGAGGTGGCTATGGCTACACCTTC
-	-	TRBV7-3	TRBJ2-5	CASSLSGVGAGETQYF	TGTGCCAGCAGCTTATCCGGGGTCGGGGCCGGAGAGACCCAGTACTTC
-	once	TRBV9	TRBJ2-1	CASSPLGGSYNEQFF	TGTGCCAGCAGCCCCCTGGGGGGCTCCTACAATGAGCAGTTCTTC
-	-	TRBV5-5	TRBJ1-2	CASSLSEWDYGYTF	TGTGCCAGCAGCTTGAGTGAGTGGGACTATGGCTACACCTTC
-	-	TRBV5-4	TRBJ2-2	CASREGRNTGELFF	TGTGCCAGCAGGGAGGGACGGAACACCGGGGAGCTGTTTTTT
-	-	TRBV6-2/TRBV6-3	TRBJ2-2	CASSPYVTGELFF	TGTGCCAGCAGCCCCTATGTAACCGGGGAGCTGTTTTTT
-	-	TRBV4-3	TRBJ1-6	CASSQDYRVHSPLHF	TGCGCCAGCAGCCAAGATTATCGGGTTCACTCACCCCTCCACTTT
-	once	TRBV18	TRBJ1-3	CASSSTASSGNTIYF	TGTGCCAGCTCATCGACGGCGAGCTCTGGAAACACCATATATTTT
-	-	TRBV7-8	TRBJ1-5	CASSLQGRGSNQPQHF	TGTGCCAGCAGCTTGCAGGGGCGGGGAAGTAATCAGCCCCAGCATTTT
-	-	TRBV7-8	TRBJ1-5	CASSPGNQPQHF	TGTGCCAGCAGCCCCGGCAATCAGCCCCAGCATTTT
TRBD2	-	TRBV5-4	TRBJ2-5	CASKRASGMETQYF	TGTGCCAGCAAGAGGGCTAGCGGTATGGAGACCCAGTACTTC
-	-	TRBV10-3	TRBJ2-1	CAIRTQGDEQFF	TGTGCCATCAGGACCCAAGGGGATGAGCAGTTCTTC
TRBD1	-	TRBV5-1	TRBJ1-4	CASSTGGSNEKLFF	TGCGCCAGCAGTACAGGGGGCTCTAATGAAAAACTGTTTTTT
TRBD2	-	TRBV6-1	TRBJ2-1	CASSEVVGTTEQFF	TGTGCCAGCAGTGAAGTTGTAGGGACTACTGAGCAGTTCTTC
-	-	TRBV9	TRBJ2-5	CASSVDLGDVETQYF	TGTGCCAGCAGCGTAGATCTGGGGGACGTCGAGACCCAGTACTTC
TRBD1	-	TRBV14	TRBJ2-7	CASSQFQGAHEQYF	TGTGCCAGCAGCCAGTTCCAGGGGGCCCACGAGCAGTACTTC
-	-	TRBV7-6	TRBJ1-1	CASSSTYNTEAFF	TGTGCCAGCAGCTCAACGTATAACACTGAAGCTTTCTTT
TRBD1	-	TRBV5-6	TRBJ1-2	CASSLDRGFNGYTF	TGTGCCAGCAGCCTAGACAGGGGGTTTAATGGCTACACCTTC
-	-	TRBV4-2	TRBJ1-4	CASSQNSGQLNEKLFF	TGTGCCAGCAGCCAAAACTCCGGACAGCTTAATGAAAAACTGTTTTTT
TRBD1	-	TRBV9	TRBJ2-2	CASRAGGAPTGELFF	TGTGCCAGCAGAGCAGGGGGCGCCCCCACCGGGGAGCTGTTTTTT
-	-	TRBV30	TRBJ1-1	CAWSGTGWTEAFF	TGTGCCTGGAGTGGGACGGGCTGGACTGAAGCTTTCTTT
-	-	TRBV3-1/TRBV3-2	TRBJ2-3	CASSHLGPNTQYF	TGTGCCAGCAGCCACTTGGGCCCTAATACGCAGTATTTT
-	-	TRBV6-5	TRBJ2-5	CASRRGTGETQYF	TGTGCCAGCAGACGAGGAACAGGAGAGACCCAGTACTTC
TRBD2	few	TRBV19	TRBJ2-1	CASSIKGGAGGYNEQFF	TGTGCCAGTAGTATCAAGGGCGGAGCGGGGGGCTACAATGAGCAGTTCTTC
-	-	TRBV12-3/TRBV12-4	TRBJ1-1	CASSGTYREAFF	TGTGCCAGCAGTGGGACTTACCGAGAAGCTTTCTTT
-	-	TRBV6-6	TRBJ1-1	CASSLTENTEAFF	TGTGCCAGCAGCCTAACAGAGAACACTGAAGCTTTCTTT
TRBD1	-	TRBV7-2	TRBJ1-2	CASSSATGGYGYTF	TGTGCCAGCAGCTCGGCGACAGGGGGCTATGGCTACACCTTC
-	-	TRBV5-1	TRBJ1-1	CASSPQGNTEAFF	TGCGCCAGCAGCCCACAGGGGAACACTGAAGCTTTCTTT
-	once	TRBV19	TRBJ1-2	CASRGPEAYGYTF	TGTGCCAGTAGGGGGCCAGAGGCCTATGGCTACACCTTC
-	-	TRBV6-5	TRBJ1-1	CASKRATASTEAFF	TGTGCCAGCAAAAGGGCCACTGCATCCACTGAAGCTTTCTTT
-	-	TRBV5-4	TRBJ1-3	CASSLWGVSSGNTIYF	TGTGCCAGCAGCCTTTGGGGTGTATCCTCTGGAAACACCATATATTTT